The 15 T cell receptor beta chains below come from one sample, sequenced in a study of blood T cell repertoires in COVID-19. Only in-frame clones appear in the TCRdb table, and some are missing; sequencing was by immunoSEQ multiplex PCR. The table includes more than 200,000 clones, around 89% detected once. The sample was peripheral blood. These receptors were collected from a man aged 25 to 40 with COVID-19, enrolled during active disease.

The CDR3 loop is CASSQEETSGITSSYNEQFF. DNA of the CDR3: TGCGCCAGCAGCCAAGAAGAGACTAGCGGTATAACGAGCTCCTACAATGAGCAGTTCTTC. The genes are TRBV4-3 and TRBJ2-1; TRBD2 matches 9 bases. The germline V gene has CDR1 LGHNA and CDR2 YSLEER. With 0 bases clipped from V and 0 bases from J, the junction kept 12 bases outside the gene matches. This CDR3 contains 20 residues.

The gene calls are TRBV6-5 and TRBJ1-2; D uncertain. The V gene lost 6 bases and the J gene lost 4 bases, with 9 bases spanning the gap. Germline V gene lookup returns CDR1 MNHEY and CDR2 SVGAGI. The CDR3 loop spans 12 amino acids. The CDR3 here is CASRRVGYGYTF. CDR3 nucleotide sequence: TGTGCCAGCAGGAGGGTGGGCTATGGCTACACCTTC.

With respect to this clone: At one of its ends the junction is not consistent with the germline gene, which may arise from a read error. This sequence joins TRBV7-9 and TRBJ2-3; a weak D match, TRBD1 (6 bases). Germline loops: CDR1 SEHNR, CDR2 FQNEAQ (reference sequence). The CDR3 has 13 amino acids. Written as DNA, the CDR3 is TGTGCCAGCAGCCTCGGGGACACAGATGCGCAGTATTTT. This gives the protein CASSLGDTDAQYF.

This chain uses TRBV5-4 with TRBJ1-2, with TRBD1 as a possible D gene (6 bases). Germline assignment: CDR1 SGHNT and CDR2 YYREEE (reference sequence). The V end lost 5 bases, the J end lost 8 bases, and 16 bases lay between the germline ends. The CDR3 sequence is 13 residues long. The CDR3 loop is CASRPDTGRGYTF. The CDR3 bases are TGTGCCAGCAGACCAGATACAGGGCGAGGCTACACCTTC.

J is TRBJ2-7 and V is TRBV28; D is unclear. Germline V gene data show CDR1 as MDHEN and CDR2 as SYDVKM. Trimming cost V 2 bases and J 1 base, with 15 bases left between them. This CDR3 is built from 16 residues. CDR3 coding DNA: TGTGCCAGCAGTTTAGTACGAGGATTAAGGTCCTACGAGCAGTACTTC. It specifies CASSLVRGLRSYEQYF.

The chain recombines TRBV7-2 with TRBJ1-5, with 9 bases fitting TRBD1. In germline, CDR1 is SGHTA, CDR2 FQGNSA. The CDR3 has 15 residues. The trim removed 3 bases at V and 5 bases at J, leaving 5 bases unmatched. The CDR3 reads CASSFGDRVDQPQHF. The DNA of the CDR3 is TGTGCCAGCAGCTTCGGGGACAGGGTTGATCAGCCCCAGCATTTT.

The chain has TRBV5-4 and TRBJ2-3, with 10 bases aligning to TRBD2. The germline CDR1 and CDR2 sequences are SGHNT and YYREEE (reference sequence). The CDR3 totals 17 residues. Germline trimming cut 0 bases from V and 0 bases from J; bases unmatched to any gene: 4. The CDR3 DNA is TGTGCCAGCAGCTTGGCACTAGCGGGATCGAGCACAGATACGCAGTATTTT. This translates into CASSLALAGSSTDTQYF. Complete variable domain (other parts from reference TRBV5-4 and TRBJ2-3): ETGVTQSPTHLIKTRGQQVTLRCSSQSGHNTVSWYQQALGQGPQFIFQYYREEENGRGNFPPRFSGLQFPNYSSELNVNALELDDSALYLCASSLALAGSSTDTQYFGPGTRLTVL.

This chain uses TRBV18 with TRBJ1-3; D is undetermined. V shed 5 bases and J shed 0 bases, with 14 bases lying between them. The V gene's germline CDR1 is KGHSH and CDR2 LQKENI. The CDR3 contains 16 residues. The CDR3 DNA sequence: TGTGCCAGCTCAACCTCGTTTGAGGACTCTGGAAACACCATATATTTT. Protein sequence: CASSTSFEDSGNTIYF.

The rearrangement links TRBV7-2 to TRBJ2-2, with 10 positions matching TRBD2. CDR1 and CDR2 (germline): SGHTA, FQGNSA. V shed 1 base and J 3 bases; nucleotides not matched to a gene: 5. The CDR3 consists of 17 residues. This chain's CDR3 is CASSLGALAGDTGELFF. The CDR3 DNA reads TGTGCCAGCAGCTTAGGGGCCCTAGCGGGGGACACCGGGGAGCTGTTTTTT.

J is TRBJ2-7 and V is TRBV6-2 or TRBV6-3; 8 nucleotides align to TRBD2. This CDR3 has 14 amino acids. The V and J ends lost 0 bases and 4 bases, in that order; junction bases with no gene match: 2. The germline CDR1 and CDR2 sequences are MNHEY and SVGEGT. Here the CDR3 reads CASSYSSGGYEQYF. The CDR3 DNA reads as TGTGCCAGCAGTTACTCCTCGGGGGGGTACGAGCAGTACTTC.

The chain uses TRBV11-2 and TRBJ2-3, with a possible D match to TRBD2 (5 bases). The germline V gene has CDR1 SGHAT and CDR2 FQNNGV. V was cut by 3 bases and J by 6 bases, with 10 bases left in between. The CDR3 runs to 13 residues. CDR3 loop: CASSFSGGDTQYF. DNA of the CDR3: TGTGCCAGCAGCTTCTCTGGCGGGGATACGCAGTATTTT.

V and J are TRBV4-1 and TRBJ1-1; 7 bases map to TRBD1. The CDR3 has 15 residues. V shed 1 base, J shed 1 base, and the junction held 3 bases outside the gene matches. Germline assignment: CDR1 MGHRA and CDR2 YSYEKL. CDR3 protein: CASSQVDRSNTEAFF. Written as DNA, the CDR3 is TGCGCCAGCAGCCAAGTGGACAGGTCGAACACTGAAGCTTTCTTT.

Here the CDR3 reads CASRAGNTGELFF. In nucleotides, the CDR3 is TGTGCCAGCCGGGCGGGGAACACCGGGGAGCTGTTTTTT. V and J are TRBV11-3 and TRBJ2-2, with D tentatively TRBD2 (5 bases). V shed 8 bases and J shed 1 base, with 8 bases lying between them. Germline assignment: CDR1 SGHNT and CDR2 YENEEA. This CDR3 region has 13 residues. Full variable domain (outside the CDR3, taken from reference TRBV11-3 and TRBJ2-2): EAGVVQSPRYKIIEKKQPVAFWCNPISGHNTLYWYLQNLGQGPELLIRYENEEAVDDSQLPKDRFSAERLKGVDSTLKIQPAELGDSAVYLCASRAGNTGELFFGEGSRLTVL.

The rearrangement uses TRBV11-2 and TRBJ1-2; D is uncertain. V gave up 3 bases and J gave up 4 bases, with 3 bases separating them. CDR1 SGHAT and CDR2 FQNNGV come from the germline V gene. The CDR3 contains 11 residues. The CDR3 sequence: CASSFIYGYTF. The CDR3 coding sequence is TGTGCCAGCAGCTTTATCTATGGCTACACCTTC.

The chain is built from TRBV27 and TRBJ2-1, with TRBD1 identical over 8 bases. With 0 bases clipped from V and 3 bases from J, the junction kept 4 bases outside the gene matches. The germline gives CDR1 MNHEY, CDR2 SMNVEV (reference sequence). The CDR3 spans 16 residues. CDR3 loop: CASSLSADRVYNEQFF. The CDR3 DNA sequence: TGTGCCAGCAGTTTATCGGCGGACAGGGTCTACAATGAGCAGTTCTTC.